Listed here is a single T cell receptor beta chain. As originally analysed: Estimates of nucleated cell counts were drawn from the amplification of reference gene primers. Here immunoSEQ multiplex PCR was the method, and the copy in TCRdb shows in-frame clones only, minus some. That table gives V, J and clone size, and the DNA gave D and trimming. The profile shows fewer than 40,000 clones, about 90% of them singletons. This record belongs to a study of blood T cell repertoires in COVID-19. Across the study: From the United States, Italy and Spain came samples of acute and convalescent COVID-19. T cells, B-cell-depleted T cells, or PBMCs supplied cDNA or gDNA.

V shed 0 bases, J shed 7 bases, and the junction held 3 bases outside the gene matches. Germline CDR1 is SQVTM and CDR2 is ANQGSEA. The CDR3 is made up of 14 amino acids. The receptor was isolated from a man aged 60-69 years with active COVID-19. The chain carries TRBV29-1 and TRBJ1-5, with 10 nucleotides matching TRBD1. Sequenced: peripheral blood. As DNA, the CDR3 is TGCAGCGTTGAAGACCGGGACAGGGGACAGCCCCAGCATTTT. Protein sequence: CSVEDRDRGQPQHF.